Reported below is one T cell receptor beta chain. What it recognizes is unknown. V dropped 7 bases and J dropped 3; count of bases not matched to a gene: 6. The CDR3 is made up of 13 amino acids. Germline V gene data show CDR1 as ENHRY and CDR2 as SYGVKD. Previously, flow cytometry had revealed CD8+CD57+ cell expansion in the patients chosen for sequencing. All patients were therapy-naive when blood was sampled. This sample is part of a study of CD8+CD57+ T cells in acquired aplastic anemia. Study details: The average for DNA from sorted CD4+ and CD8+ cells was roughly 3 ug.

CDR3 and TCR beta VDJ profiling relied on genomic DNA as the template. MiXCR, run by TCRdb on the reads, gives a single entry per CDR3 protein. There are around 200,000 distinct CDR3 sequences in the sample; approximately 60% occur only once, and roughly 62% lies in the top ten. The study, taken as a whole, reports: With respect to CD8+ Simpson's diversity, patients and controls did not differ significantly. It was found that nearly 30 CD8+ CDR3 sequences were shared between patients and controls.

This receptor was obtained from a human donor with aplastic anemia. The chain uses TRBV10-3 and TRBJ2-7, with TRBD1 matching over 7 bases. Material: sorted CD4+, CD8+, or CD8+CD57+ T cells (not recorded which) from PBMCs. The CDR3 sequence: CAIKDRALYEQYF. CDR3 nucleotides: TGTGCCATCAAAGACAGGGCCCTCTACGAGCAGTACTTC.